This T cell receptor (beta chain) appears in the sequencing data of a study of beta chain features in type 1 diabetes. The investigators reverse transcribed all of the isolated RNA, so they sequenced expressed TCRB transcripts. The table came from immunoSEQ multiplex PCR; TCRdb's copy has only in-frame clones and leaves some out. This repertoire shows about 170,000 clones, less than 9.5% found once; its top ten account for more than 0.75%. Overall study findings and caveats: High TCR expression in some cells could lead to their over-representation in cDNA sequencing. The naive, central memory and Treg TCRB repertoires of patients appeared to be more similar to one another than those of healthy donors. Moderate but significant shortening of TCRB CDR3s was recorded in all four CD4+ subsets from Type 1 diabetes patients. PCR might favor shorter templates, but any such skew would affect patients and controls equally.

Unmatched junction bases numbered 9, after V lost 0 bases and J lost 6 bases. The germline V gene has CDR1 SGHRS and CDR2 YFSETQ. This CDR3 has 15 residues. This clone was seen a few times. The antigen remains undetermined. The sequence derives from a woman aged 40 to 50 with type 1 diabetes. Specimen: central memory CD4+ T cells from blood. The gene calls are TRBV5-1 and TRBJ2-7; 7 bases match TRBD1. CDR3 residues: CASSLGGGERAEQYF. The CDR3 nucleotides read TGCGCCAGCAGCTTGGGAGGGGGCGAACGTGCCGAGCAGTACTTC.